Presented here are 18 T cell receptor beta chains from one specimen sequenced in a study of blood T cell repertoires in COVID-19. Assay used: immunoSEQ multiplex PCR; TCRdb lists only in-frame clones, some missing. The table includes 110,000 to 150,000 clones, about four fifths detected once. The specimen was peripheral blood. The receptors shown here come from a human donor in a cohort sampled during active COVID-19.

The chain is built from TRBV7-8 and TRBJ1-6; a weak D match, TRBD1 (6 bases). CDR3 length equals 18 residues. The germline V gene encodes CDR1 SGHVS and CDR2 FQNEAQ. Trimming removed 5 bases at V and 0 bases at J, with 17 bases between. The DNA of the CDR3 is TGTGCCAGCAGCGCCCGACAGGTGACGAGCTCCTATAATTCACCCCTCCACTTT. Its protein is CASSARQVTSSYNSPLHF.

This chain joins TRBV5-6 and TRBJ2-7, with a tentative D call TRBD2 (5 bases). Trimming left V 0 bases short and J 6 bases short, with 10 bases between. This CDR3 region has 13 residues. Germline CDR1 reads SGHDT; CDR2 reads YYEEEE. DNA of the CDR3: TGTGCCAGCAGCTTGGGAGGGAGTGCCGAGCAGTACTTC. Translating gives CASSLGGSAEQYF.

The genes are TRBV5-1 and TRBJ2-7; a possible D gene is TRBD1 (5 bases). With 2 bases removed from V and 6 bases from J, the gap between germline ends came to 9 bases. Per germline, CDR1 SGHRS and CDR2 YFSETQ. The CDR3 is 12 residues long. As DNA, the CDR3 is TGCGCCAGCAGCTTTCAGGGCATCGAGCAGTACTTC. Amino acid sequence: CASSFQGIEQYF.

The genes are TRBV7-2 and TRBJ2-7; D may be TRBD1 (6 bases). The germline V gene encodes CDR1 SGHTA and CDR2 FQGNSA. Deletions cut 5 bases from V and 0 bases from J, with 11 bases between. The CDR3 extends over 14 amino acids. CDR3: CASSLSTGSYEQYF. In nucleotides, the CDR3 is TGTGCCAGCAGCCTATCGACAGGCTCCTACGAGCAGTACTTC.

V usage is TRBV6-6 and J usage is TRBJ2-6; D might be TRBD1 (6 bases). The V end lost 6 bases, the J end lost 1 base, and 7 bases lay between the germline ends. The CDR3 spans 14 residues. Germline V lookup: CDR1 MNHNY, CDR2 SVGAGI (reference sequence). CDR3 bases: TGTGCCAGCAGAACAGGGTCTGGGGCCAACGTCCTGACTTTC. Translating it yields CASRTGSGANVLTF.

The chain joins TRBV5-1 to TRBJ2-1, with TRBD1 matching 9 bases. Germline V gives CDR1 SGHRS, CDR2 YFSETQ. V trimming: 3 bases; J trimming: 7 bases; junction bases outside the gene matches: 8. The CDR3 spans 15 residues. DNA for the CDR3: TGCGCCAGCAGCTGGACAGGGGTGGTCGAGAATGAGCAGTTCTTC. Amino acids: CASSWTGVVENEQFF.

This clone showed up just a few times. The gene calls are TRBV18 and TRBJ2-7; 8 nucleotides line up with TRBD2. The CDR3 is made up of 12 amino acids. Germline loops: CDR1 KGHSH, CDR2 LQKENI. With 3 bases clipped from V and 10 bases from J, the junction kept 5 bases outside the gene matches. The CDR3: CASSPLGLDQYF. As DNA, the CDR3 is TGTGCCAGCTCACCCCTGGGACTAGATCAGTACTTC. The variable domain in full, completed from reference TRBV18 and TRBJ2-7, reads NAGVMQNPRHLVRRRGQEARLRCSPMKGHSHVYWYRQLPEEGLKFMVYLQKENIIDESGMPKERFSAEFPKEGPSILRIQQVVRGDSAAYFCASSPLGLDQYFGPGTRLTVT.

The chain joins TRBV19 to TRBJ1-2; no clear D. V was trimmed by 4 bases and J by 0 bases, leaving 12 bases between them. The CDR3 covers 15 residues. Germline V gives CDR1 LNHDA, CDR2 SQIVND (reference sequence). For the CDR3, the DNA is TGTGCCAGTAGTACCCCGGAGAGCCCTAACTATGGCTACACCTTC. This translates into CASSTPESPNYGYTF.

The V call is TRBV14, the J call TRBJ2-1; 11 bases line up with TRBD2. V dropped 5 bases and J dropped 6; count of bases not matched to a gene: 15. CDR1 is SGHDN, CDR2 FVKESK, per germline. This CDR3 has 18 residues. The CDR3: CASSTGQLAGVGLNEQFF. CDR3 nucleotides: TGTGCCAGCAGCACCGGCCAACTAGCGGGAGTCGGGCTCAATGAGCAGTTCTTC.

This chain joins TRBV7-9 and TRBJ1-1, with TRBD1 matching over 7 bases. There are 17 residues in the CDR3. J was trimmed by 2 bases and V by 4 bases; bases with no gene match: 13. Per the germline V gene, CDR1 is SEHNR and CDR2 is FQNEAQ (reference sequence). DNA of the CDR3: TGTGCCAGCAGCTCCCCGGGAGGGGGCGTAAGAAACACTGAAGCTTTCTTT. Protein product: CASSSPGGGVRNTEAFF.

The CDR3, as DNA: TGTGCCAGCAGCTTTAGCGGGAGGGCAGGAAACATTCAGTACTTC. Translation gives CASSFSGRAGNIQYF. The rearrangement links TRBV7-2 to TRBJ2-4; TRBD2 agrees at 11 bases. There are 15 residues in the CDR3. Germline CDR1 is SGHTA and CDR2 is FQGNSA. V shed 3 bases and J 6 bases; nucleotides not matched to a gene: 4.

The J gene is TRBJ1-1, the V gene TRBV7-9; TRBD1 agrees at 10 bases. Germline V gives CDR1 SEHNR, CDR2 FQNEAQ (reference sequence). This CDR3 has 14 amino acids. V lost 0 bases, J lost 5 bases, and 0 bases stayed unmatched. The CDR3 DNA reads TGTGCCAGCAGCTTAGCGGACAGGGGGACTGAAGCTTTCTTT. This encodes CASSLADRGTEAFF.

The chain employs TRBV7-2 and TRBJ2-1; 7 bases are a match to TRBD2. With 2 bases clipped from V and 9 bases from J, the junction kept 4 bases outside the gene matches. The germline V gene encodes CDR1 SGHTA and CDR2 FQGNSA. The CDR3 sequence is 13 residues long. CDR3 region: CASSLQRDAEQFF. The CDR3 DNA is TGTGCCAGCAGCTTACAGCGGGATGCTGAGCAGTTCTTC.

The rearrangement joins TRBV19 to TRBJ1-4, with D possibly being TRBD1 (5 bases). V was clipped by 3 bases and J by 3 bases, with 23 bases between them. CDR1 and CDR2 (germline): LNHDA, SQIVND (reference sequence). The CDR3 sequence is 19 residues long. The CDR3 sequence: CASSIRGPSLARPNEKLFF. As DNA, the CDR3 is TGTGCCAGTAGTATTAGGGGACCCTCCCTAGCGCGTCCTAATGAAAAACTGTTTTTT.

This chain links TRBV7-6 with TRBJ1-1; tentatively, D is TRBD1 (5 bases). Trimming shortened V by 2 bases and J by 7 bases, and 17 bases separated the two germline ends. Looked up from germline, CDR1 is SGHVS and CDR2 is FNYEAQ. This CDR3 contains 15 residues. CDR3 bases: TGTGCCAGCAGCTTATGGGGCACGGAGCAGCTTGAAGCTTTCTTT. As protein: CASSLWGTEQLEAFF.

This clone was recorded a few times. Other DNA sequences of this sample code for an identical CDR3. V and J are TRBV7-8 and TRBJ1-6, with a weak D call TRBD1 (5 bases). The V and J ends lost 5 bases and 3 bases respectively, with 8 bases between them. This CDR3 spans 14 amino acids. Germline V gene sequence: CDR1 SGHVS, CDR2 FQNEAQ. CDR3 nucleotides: TGTGCCAGCAGCACGACAGTCTATAATTCACCCCTCCACTTT. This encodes CASSTTVYNSPLHF.

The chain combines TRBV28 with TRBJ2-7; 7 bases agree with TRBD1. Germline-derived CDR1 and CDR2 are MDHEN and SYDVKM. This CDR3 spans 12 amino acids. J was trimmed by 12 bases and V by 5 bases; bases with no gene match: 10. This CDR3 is CASSNEYRGAYF. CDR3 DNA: TGTGCCAGCAGTAACGAATACAGGGGTGCGTACTTC.

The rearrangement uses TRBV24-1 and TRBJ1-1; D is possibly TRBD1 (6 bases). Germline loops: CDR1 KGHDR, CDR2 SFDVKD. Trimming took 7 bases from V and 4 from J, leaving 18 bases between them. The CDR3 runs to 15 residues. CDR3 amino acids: CATSLSGGAGTEAFF. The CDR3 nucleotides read TGTGCCACCAGCCTGTCTGGGGGGGCGGGCACTGAAGCTTTCTTT.